The clone carrying this T cell receptor (beta chain) was seen a handful of times. The CDR3 is 15 residues long. The V gene's germline CDR1 is LGHDT and CDR2 YNNKEL (reference sequence). V lost 3 bases and J lost 4; bases outside the gene matches: 7. The time point denotes: pre-sensitization, week 0. Treatment meaning: therapeutic diphenylcyclopropenone sensitization with weekly scalp DPC. The record originates from a study of human T cells and chemical hapten exposure. The overall study: Throughout a study of 20 to 30 weeks, patients underwent weekly scalp administration of diphenylcyclopropenone doses. Upper-back patches of 0.01% DPC were read at 6 days. Alopecia areata, totalis or universalis affected patients, mainly female.

MiXCR was run by TCRdb on the RACE reads, yielding one entry per CDR3 protein. Found here are about 120,000 distinct CDR3 sequences, approximately 13% of them singletons; the top ten hold roughly 3.1%. The sample was whole blood, taken in connection with sensitization to the hapten diphenylcyclopropenone (DPC). The rearrangement links TRBV3-1 to TRBJ1-2, with 8 nucleotides matching TRBD1. The source of this sequence is a woman younger than 30 with alopecia areata. Some clones in this sample may be carry-over from other donors' samples. In DNA form, the CDR3 reads TGTGCCAGCAGCCAGACAGGGGATGGCTCCTATGGCTACACCTTC. It encodes CASSQTGDGSYGYTF.